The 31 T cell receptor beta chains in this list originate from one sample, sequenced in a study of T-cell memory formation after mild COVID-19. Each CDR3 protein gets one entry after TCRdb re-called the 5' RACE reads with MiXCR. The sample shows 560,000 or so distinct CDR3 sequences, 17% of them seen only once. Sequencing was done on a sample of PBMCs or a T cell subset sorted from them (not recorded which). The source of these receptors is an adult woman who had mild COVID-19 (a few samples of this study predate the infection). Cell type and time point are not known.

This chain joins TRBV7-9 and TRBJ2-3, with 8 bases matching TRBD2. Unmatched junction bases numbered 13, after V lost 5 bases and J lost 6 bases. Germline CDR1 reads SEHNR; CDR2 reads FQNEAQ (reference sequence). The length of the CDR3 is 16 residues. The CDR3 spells CASSLSYGLAVDTQYF. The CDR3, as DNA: TGTGCCAGCAGCCTAAGCTATGGACTAGCAGTCGATACGCAGTATTTT.

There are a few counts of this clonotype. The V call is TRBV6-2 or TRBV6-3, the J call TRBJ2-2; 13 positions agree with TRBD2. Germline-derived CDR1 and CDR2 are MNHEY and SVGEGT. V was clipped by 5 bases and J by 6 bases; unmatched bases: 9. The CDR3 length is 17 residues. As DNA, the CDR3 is TGTGCCAGCAGTCGCCCGGGACTAGCGGGGAAGTCCGGGGAGCTGTTTTTT. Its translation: CASSRPGLAGKSGELFF.

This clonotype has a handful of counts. CDR3 region: CASSLVDFYNEQFF. CDR3 in DNA: TGCGCCAGCAGCTTGGTGGACTTCTACAATGAGCAGTTCTTC. The chain combines TRBV5-1 with TRBJ2-1, with D possibly being TRBD2 (5 bases). Per the germline V gene, CDR1 is SGHRS and CDR2 is YFSETQ. Deletions cut 0 bases from V and 3 bases from J, with 7 bases between. This CDR3 is 14 amino acids long.

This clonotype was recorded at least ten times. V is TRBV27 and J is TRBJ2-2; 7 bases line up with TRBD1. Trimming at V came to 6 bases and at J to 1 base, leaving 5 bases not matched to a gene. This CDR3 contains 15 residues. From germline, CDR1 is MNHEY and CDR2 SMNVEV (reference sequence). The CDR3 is CASRPRGLNTGELFF. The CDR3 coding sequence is TGTGCCAGCAGGCCCAGGGGGTTGAACACCGGGGAGCTGTTTTTT.

DNA of the CDR3: TGTGCCAGCAGCTCAGAGGTCGGGACAGTCACCTACGAGCAGTACTTC. Translating gives CASSSEVGTVTYEQYF. The genes are TRBV13 and TRBJ2-7; TRBD1 aligns across 7 bases. Per the germline V gene, CDR1 is PRHDT and CDR2 is FYEKMQ (reference sequence). The CDR3 totals 16 residues. J gave up 2 bases and V 4 bases, and 11 bases lay outside the gene matches. The variable domain in full, with the rest retrieved from reference TRBV13 and TRBJ2-7, is AAGVIQSPRHLIKEKRETATLKCYPIPRHDTVYWYQQGPGQDPQFLISFYEKMQSDKGSIPDRFSAQQFSDYHSELNMSSLELGDSALYFCASSSEVGTVTYEQYFGPGTRLTVT.

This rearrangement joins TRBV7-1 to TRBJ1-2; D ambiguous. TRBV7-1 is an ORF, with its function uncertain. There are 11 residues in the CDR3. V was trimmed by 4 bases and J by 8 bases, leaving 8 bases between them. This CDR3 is CASSWKHGYTF. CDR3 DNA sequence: TGTGCCAGCAGCTGGAAGCACGGCTACACCTTC.

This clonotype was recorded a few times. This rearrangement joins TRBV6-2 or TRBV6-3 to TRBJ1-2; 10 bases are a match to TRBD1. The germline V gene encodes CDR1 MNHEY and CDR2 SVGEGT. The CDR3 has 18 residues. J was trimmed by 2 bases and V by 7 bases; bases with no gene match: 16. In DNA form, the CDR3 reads TGTGCCAGCACCAACTTCGACAGGGGGCCATCCACCAACTATGGCTACACCTTC. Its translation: CASTNFDRGPSTNYGYTF.

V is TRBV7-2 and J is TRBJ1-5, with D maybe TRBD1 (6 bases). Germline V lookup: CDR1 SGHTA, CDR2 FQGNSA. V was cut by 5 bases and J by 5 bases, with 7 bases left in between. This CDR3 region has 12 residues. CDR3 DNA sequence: TGTGCCAGCAGCGGGGGGCATCAGCCCCAGCATTTT. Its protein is CASSGGHQPQHF.

The CDR3 sequence is CSVGHGTGGYTF. Here the CDR3 DNA reads TGCAGCGTTGGCCATGGAACGGGTGGCTACACCTTC. J is TRBJ1-2 and V is TRBV29-1, with D unresolved. The CDR3 contains 12 residues. Germline-derived CDR1 and CDR2 are SQVTM and ANQGSEA. Trimming removed 4 bases at V and 7 bases at J, with 13 bases between. The variable domain in full, completed from reference TRBV29-1 and TRBJ1-2, reads SAVISQKPSRDICQRGTSLTIQCQVDSQVTMMFWYRQQPGQSLTLIATANQGSEATYESGFVIDKFPISRPNLTFSTLTVSNMSPEDSSIYLCSVGHGTGGYTFGSGTRLTVV.

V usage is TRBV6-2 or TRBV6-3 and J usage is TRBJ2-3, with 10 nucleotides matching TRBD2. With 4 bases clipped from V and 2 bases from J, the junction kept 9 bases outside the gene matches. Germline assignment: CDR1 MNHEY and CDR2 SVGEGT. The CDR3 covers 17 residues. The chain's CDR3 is CASSSYGLADHTDTQYF. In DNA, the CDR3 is TGTGCCAGCAGTTCCTATGGACTAGCGGATCACACAGATACGCAGTATTTT.

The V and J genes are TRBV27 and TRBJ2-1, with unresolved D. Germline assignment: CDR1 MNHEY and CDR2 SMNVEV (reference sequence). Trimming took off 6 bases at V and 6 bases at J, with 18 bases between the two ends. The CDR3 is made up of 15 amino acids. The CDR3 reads CASSPRRVDGNEQFF. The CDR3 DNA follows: TGTGCCAGCAGCCCCCGTAGGGTTGATGGCAATGAGCAGTTCTTC.

CDR3 sequence reads: CSVHPHRAETQYF. The CDR3 region has the DNA TGCAGCGTTCACCCACACCGGGCGGAGACCCAGTACTTC. The chain joins TRBV29-1 to TRBJ2-5; D remains unclear. Trimming cost V 5 bases and J 5 bases, with 15 bases left between them. This CDR3 is built from 13 residues. The V gene's germline CDR1 is SQVTM and CDR2 ANQGSEA.

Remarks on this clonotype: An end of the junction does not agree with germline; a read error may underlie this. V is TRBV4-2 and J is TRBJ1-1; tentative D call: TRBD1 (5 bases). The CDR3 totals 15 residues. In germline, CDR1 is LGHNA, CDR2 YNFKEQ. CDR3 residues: CASSQDPGADTEALF. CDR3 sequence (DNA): TGTGCCAGCAGCCAAGATCCGGGTGCGGACACTGAAGCTTTATTT.

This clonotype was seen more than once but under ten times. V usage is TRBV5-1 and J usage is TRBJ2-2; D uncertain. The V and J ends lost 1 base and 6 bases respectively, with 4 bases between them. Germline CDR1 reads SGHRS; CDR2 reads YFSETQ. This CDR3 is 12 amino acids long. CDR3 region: CASSLFSGELFF. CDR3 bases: TGCGCCAGCAGCTTGTTCTCCGGGGAGCTGTTTTTT.

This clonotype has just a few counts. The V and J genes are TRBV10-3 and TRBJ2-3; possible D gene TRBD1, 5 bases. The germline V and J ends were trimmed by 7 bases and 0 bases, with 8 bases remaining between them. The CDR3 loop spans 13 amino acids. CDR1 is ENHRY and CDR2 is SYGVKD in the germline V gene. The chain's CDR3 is CAINGASTDTQYF. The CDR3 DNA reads TGTGCCATCAATGGGGCTAGCACAGATACGCAGTATTTT.

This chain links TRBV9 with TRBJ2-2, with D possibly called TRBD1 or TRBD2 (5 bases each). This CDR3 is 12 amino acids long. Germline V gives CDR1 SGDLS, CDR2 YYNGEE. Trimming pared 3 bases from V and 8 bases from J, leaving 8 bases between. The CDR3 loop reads CASSDGAGELFF. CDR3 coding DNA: TGTGCCAGCAGCGACGGGGCGGGGGAGCTGTTTTTT.

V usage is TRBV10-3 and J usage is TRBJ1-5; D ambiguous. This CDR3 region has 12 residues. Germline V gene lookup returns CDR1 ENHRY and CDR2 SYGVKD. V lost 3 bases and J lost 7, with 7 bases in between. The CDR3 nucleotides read TGTGCCATCAGTGATAAGTCCCAGCCCCAGCATTTT. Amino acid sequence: CAISDKSQPQHF.

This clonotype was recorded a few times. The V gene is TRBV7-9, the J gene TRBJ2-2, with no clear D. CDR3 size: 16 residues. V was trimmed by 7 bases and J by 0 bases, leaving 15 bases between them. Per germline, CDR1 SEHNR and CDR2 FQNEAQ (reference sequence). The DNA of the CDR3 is TGTGCCAGCACCTCTCCCGAACAGTCGAACACCGGGGAGCTGTTTTTT. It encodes CASTSPEQSNTGELFF.

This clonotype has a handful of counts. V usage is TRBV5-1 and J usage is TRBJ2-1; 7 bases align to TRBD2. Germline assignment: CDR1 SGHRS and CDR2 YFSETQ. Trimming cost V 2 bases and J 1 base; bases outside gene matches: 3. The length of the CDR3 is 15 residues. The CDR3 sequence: CASSFGSGSYNEQFF. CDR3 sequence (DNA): TGCGCCAGCAGCTTCGGTAGCGGGTCCTACAATGAGCAGTTCTTC.

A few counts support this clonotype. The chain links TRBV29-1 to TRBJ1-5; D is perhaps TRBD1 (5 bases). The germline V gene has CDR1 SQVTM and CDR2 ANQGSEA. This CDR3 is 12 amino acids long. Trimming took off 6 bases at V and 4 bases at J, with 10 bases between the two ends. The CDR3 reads CSVAEGNQPQHF. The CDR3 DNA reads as TGCAGCGTGGCGGAGGGGAATCAGCCCCAGCATTTT.

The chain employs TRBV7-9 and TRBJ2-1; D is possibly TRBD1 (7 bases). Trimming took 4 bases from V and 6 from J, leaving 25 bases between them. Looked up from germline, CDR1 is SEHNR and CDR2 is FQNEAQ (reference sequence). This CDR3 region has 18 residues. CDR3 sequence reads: CASSSTGPLALARNEQFF. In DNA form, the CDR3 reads TGTGCCAGCAGCTCGACAGGGCCTCTAGCGTTAGCTCGCAATGAGCAGTTCTTC.

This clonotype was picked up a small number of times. This CDR3 reads CASSFQGLTNEKLFF. The CDR3 coding sequence is TGTGCCAGCAGCTTCCAGGGACTCACTAATGAAAAACTGTTTTTT. This chain uses TRBV7-2 with TRBJ1-4, with D tentatively TRBD1 (5 bases). The length of the CDR3 is 15 residues. Trimming left V 3 bases short and J 2 bases short, with 10 bases between. Germline CDR1 and CDR2: SGHTA and FQGNSA. The complete variable domain, with remaining parts taken from reference TRBV7-2 and TRBJ1-4, reads GAGVSQSPSNKVTEKGKDVELRCDPISGHTALYWYRQSLGQGLEFLIYFQGNSAPDKSGLPSDRFSAERTGGSVSTLTIQRTQQEDSAVYLCASSFQGLTNEKLFFGSGTQLSVL.

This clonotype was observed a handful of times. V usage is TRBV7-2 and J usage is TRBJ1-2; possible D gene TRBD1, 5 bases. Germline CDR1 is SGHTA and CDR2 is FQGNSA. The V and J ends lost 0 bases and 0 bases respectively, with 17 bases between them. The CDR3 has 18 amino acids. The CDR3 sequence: CASSLARTSKGANYGYTF. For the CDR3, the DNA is TGTGCCAGCAGCTTAGCCAGGACATCAAAAGGGGCTAACTATGGCTACACCTTC.

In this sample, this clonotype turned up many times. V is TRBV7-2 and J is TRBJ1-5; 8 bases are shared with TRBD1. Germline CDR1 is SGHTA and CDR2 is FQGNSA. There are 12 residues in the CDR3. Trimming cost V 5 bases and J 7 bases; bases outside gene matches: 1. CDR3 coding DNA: TGTGCCAGCAGCGACAGGGGCCAGCCCCAGCATTTT. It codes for CASSDRGQPQHF.

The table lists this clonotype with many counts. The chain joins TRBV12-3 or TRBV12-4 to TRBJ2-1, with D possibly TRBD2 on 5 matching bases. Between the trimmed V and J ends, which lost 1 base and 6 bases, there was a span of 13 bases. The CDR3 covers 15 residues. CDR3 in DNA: TGTGCCAGCAGTTTAGAATCGGGAATGGGCAATGAGCAGTTCTTC. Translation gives CASSLESGMGNEQFF.

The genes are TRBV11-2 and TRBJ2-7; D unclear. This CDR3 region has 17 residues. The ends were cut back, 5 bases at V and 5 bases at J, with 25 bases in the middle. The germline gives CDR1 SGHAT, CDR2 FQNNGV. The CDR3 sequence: CASSRTKVKEPPDEQYF. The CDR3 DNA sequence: TGTGCCAGCAGCCGGACCAAGGTTAAGGAACCCCCTGACGAGCAGTACTTC. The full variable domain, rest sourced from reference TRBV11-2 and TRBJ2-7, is EAGVAQSPRYKIIEKRQSVAFWCNPISGHATLYWYQQILGQGPKLLIQFQNNGVVDDSQLPKDRFSAERLKGVDSTLKIQPAKLEDSAVYLCASSRTKVKEPPDEQYFGPGTRLTVT.

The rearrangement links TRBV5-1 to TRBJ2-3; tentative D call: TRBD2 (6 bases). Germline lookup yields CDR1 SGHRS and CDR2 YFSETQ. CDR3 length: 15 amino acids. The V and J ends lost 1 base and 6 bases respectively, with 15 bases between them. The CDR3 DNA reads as TGCGCCAGCAGCTTGTTGGCGGGGCCGTTGGATACGCAGTATTTT. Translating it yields CASSLLAGPLDTQYF.

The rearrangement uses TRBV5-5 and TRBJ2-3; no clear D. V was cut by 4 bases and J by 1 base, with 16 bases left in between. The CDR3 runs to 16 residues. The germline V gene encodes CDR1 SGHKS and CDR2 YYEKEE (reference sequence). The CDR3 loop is CASSASTVPGTDTQYF. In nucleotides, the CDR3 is TGTGCCAGCAGCGCAAGTACGGTCCCTGGCACAGATACGCAGTATTTT.

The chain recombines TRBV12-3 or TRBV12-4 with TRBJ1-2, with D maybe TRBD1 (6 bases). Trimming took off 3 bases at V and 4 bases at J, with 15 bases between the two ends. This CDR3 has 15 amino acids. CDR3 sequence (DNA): TGTGCCAGCAGTTTTGGGGGGGCGGGTTCCTATGGCTACACCTTC. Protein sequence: CASSFGGAGSYGYTF.

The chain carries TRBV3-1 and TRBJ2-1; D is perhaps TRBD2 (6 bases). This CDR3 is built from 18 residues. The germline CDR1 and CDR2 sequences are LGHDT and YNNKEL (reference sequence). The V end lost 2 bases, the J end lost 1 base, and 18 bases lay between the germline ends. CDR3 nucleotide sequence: TGTGCCAGCAGCCAACTCGGAGGAGCGGGTGATTCCTACAATGAGCAGTTCTTC. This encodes CASSQLGGAGDSYNEQFF.

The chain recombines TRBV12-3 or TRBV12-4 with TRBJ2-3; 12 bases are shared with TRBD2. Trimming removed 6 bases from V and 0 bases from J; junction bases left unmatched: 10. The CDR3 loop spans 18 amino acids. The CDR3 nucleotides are TGTGCCAGCAGCAAGACTAGCGGGGGCCCTACTAGCACAGATACGCAGTATTTT. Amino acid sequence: CASSKTSGGPTSTDTQYF.